This T cell receptor (beta chain) was identified during a study of cytomegalovirus exposure and HLA in healthy donors. PCR involved 60 Vbeta and 13 Jbeta primers. Using immunoSEQ multiplex PCR, the repertoire was profiled, and TCRdb retains in-frame clones only, with some absent. The table records about 170,000 clones, approximately 78% of them present only once. General study findings and limits: In a later analysis, at a false discovery rate of 0.05, about 17,000 TCR beta sequences matched HLA alleles. About 180 TCR beta chains were listed as cytomegalovirus-associated. Most subjects had HLA-A and HLA-B alleles reportedly predicted accurately by TCR beta sequences. An observed cluster of highly shared sequence variants was recorded as a likely sequencing artifact.

This clone was detected only once. The antigen remains unidentified. CDR1 and CDR2 (germline): MGHRA, YSYEKL. Trimming removed 2 bases from V and 6 bases from J, with 10 bases in between. The CDR3 has 13 residues. V gene TRBV4-1 combines with J gene TRBJ1-1; tentative D call: TRBD1 (5 bases). The sample was PBMCs. This clonotype was obtained from a girl aged 2-10 years in good health and CMV-seropositive. The CDR3 DNA reads TGCGCCAGCAGCCAAATTTCAGGGCCTGAAGCTTTCTTT. Amino acid sequence: CASSQISGPEAFF.